The source of this T cell receptor (beta chain) is a study of PD-1 blockade in classical Hodgkin lymphoma. This clone has more than one count but fewer than ten. Other DNA sequences from this sample encode an identical CDR3 as well. Patients all relapsed after autologous stem cell transplantation, and there was variation in brentuximab vedotin exposure. The CDR3 has 14 amino acids. V dropped 1 base and J dropped 6 bases, with 12 bases sitting between them. Germline V gene lookup returns CDR1 SGHDN and CDR2 FVKESK. TCRdb's copy holds only in-frame clones and misses some; the assay was immunoSEQ multiplex PCR. The sample holds more than 70,000 clones, about nine tenths seen once.

The sequence derives from a human donor with classical Hodgkin lymphoma. The sequenced sample was peripheral blood mononuclear cells (PBMCs), obtained before the second cycle of nivolumab. The chain joins TRBV14 to TRBJ1-1, with D hard to call. CDR3 nucleotides: TGTGCCAGCAGCCAAGTTTATGGAGGGTCTGAAGCTTTCTTT. This translates into CASSQVYGGSEAFF.